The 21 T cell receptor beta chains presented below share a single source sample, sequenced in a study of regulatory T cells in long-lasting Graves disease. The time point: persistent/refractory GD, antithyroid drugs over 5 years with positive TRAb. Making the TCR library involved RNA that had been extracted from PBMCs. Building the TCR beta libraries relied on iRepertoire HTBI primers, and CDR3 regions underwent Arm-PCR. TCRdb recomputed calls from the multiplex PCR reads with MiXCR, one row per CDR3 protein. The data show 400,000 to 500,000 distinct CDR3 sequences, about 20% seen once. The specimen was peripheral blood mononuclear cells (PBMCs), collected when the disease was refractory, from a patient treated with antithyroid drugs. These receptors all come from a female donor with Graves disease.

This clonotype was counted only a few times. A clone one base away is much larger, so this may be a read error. The chain's CDR3 is CASRPFSYEQYF. The DNA for the CDR3 is TGTGCCAGCAGGCCCTTCTCCTACGAGCAGTACTTC. The genes are TRBV2 and TRBJ2-7; D is undetermined. From germline, CDR1 is SNHLY and CDR2 FYNNEI. Between the trimmed V and J ends, which lost 6 bases and 0 bases, there was a span of 6 bases. The CDR3 is made up of 12 amino acids.

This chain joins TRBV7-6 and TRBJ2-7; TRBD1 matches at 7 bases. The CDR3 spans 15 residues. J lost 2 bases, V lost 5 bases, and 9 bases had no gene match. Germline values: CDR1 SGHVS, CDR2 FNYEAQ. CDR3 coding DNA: TGTGCCAGCAGCCCTAGGGACAGTTCTGCCTACGAGCAGTACTTC. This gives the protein CASSPRDSSAYEQYF.

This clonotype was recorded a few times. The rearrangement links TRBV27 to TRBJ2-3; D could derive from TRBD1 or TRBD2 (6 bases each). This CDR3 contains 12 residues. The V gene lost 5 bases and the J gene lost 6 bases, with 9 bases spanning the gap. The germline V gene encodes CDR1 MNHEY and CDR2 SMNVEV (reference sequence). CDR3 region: CASSQGRDTQYF. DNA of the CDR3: TGTGCCAGCAGTCAGGGGAGGGATACGCAGTATTTT.

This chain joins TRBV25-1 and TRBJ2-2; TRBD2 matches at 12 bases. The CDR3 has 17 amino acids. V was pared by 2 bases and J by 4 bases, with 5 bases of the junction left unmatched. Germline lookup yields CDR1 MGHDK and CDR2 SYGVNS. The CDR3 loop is CASSEPRLAGVTGELFF. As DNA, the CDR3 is TGTGCCAGCAGTGAACCAAGACTAGCGGGAGTCACCGGGGAGCTGTTTTTT.

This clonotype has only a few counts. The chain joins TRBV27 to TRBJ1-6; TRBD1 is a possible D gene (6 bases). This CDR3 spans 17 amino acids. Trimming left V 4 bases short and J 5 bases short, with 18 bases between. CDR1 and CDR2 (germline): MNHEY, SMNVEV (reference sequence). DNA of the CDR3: TGTGCCAGCAGTTCCCCTCCAGGGGTCAAGGATAATTCACCCCTCCACTTT. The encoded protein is CASSSPPGVKDNSPLHF.

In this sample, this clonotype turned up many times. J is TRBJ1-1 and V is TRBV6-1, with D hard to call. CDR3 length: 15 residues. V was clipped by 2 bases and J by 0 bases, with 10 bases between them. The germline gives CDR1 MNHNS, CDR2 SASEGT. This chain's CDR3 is CASSEWRQLNTEAFF. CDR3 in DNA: TGTGCCAGCAGTGAATGGAGGCAGCTGAACACTGAAGCTTTCTTT.

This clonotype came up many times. The CDR3 DNA reads as TGTGCCACCAGCAGTCTGGGACAGGAGATAAACACTGAAGCTTTCTTT. Its translation is CATSSLGQEINTEAFF. The chain has TRBV15 and TRBJ1-1; 8 nucleotides agree with TRBD1. Germline CDR1 is LNHNV and CDR2 is YYDKDF (reference sequence). The CDR3 runs to 16 residues. V shed 3 bases and J 2 bases; nucleotides not matched to a gene: 8.

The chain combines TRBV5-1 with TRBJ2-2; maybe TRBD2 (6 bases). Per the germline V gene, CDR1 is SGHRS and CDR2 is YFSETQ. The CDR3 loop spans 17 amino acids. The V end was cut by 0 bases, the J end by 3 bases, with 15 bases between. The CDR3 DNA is TGCGCCAGCAGCTTGGCCGGAGGGGAAATGGACACCGGGGAGCTGTTTTTT. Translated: CASSLAGGEMDTGELFF.

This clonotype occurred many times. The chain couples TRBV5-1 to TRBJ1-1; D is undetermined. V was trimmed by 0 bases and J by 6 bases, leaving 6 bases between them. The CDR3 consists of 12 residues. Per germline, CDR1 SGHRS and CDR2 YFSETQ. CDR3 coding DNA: TGCGCCAGCAGCTTGGGGGTATCTGAAGCTTTCTTT. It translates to CASSLGVSEAFF.

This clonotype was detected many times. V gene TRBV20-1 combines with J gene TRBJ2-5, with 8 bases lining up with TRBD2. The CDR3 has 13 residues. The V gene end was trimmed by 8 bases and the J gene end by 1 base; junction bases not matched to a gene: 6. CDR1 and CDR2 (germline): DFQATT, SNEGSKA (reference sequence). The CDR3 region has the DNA TGCAGTAGGACTAGCTTACCCCAAGAGACCCAGTACTTC. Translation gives CSRTSLPQETQYF.

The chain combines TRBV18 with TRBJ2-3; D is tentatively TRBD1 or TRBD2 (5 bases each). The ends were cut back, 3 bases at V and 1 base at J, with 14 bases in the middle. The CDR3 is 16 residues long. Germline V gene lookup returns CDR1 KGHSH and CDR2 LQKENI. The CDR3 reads CASSPMPGPGTDTQYF. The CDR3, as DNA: TGTGCCAGCTCACCGATGCCGGGACCCGGCACAGATACGCAGTATTTT.

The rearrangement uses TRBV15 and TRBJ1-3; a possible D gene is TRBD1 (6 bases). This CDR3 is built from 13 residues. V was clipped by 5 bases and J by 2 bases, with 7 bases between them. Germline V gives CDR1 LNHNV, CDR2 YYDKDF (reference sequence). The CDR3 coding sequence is TGTGCCACCAGCCACAGGGCTGGAAACACCATATATTTT. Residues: CATSHRAGNTIYF.

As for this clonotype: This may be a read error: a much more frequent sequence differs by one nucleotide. The CDR3 sequence: CASGPGLRSGELFF. The CDR3 DNA sequence: TGTGCCAGCGGCCCGGGACTACGATCCGGGGAGCTGTTTTTT. V usage is TRBV3-1 and J usage is TRBJ2-2; 7 positions match TRBD2. V dropped 8 bases and J dropped 6; count of bases not matched to a gene: 9. The CDR3 is 14 amino acids. Germline V gene data show CDR1 as LGHDT and CDR2 as YNNKEL (reference sequence).

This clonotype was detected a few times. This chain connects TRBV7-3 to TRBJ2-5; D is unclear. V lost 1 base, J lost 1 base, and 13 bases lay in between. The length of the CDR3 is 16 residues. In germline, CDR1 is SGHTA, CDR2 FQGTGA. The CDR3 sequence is CASSLNGISTQETQYF. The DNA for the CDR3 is TGTGCCAGCAGCTTAAATGGGATCTCCACCCAAGAGACCCAGTACTTC.

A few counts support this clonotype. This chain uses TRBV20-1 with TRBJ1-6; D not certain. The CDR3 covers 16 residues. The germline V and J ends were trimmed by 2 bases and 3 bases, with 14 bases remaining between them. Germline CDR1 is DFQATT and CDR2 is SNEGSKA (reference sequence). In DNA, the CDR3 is TGCAGTGCTAGACCCCGCGCTGGAAGCTATAATTCACCCCTCCACTTT. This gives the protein CSARPRAGSYNSPLHF.

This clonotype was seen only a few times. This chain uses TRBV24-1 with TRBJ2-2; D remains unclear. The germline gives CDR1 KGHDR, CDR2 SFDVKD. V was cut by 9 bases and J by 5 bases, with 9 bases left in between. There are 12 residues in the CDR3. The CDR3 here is CATQPFTGELFF. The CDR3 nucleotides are TGTGCCACCCAACCATTTACCGGGGAGCTGTTTTTT.

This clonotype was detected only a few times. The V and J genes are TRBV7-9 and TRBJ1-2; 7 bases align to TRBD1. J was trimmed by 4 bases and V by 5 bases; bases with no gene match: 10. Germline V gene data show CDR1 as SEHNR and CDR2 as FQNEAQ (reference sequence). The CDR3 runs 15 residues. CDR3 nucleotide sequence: TGTGCCAGCAGCCCTTCCGGGACAGAATTCTATGGCTACACCTTC. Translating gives CASSPSGTEFYGYTF.

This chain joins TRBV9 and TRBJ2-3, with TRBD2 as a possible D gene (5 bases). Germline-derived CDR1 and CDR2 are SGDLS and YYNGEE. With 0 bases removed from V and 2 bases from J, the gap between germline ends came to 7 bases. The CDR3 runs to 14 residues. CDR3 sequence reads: CASSVAGITDTQYF. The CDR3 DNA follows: TGTGCCAGCAGCGTAGCGGGAATCACAGATACGCAGTATTTT.

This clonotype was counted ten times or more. CDR3 protein: CSATPGRDQPQHF. For the CDR3, the DNA is TGCAGTGCTACTCCGGGACGGGATCAGCCCCAGCATTTT. The chain combines TRBV20-1 with TRBJ1-5; D is possibly TRBD1 (5 bases). The V end was cut by 4 bases, the J end by 5 bases, with 12 bases between. The CDR3 loop spans 13 amino acids. Germline loops: CDR1 DFQATT, CDR2 SNEGSKA (reference sequence).

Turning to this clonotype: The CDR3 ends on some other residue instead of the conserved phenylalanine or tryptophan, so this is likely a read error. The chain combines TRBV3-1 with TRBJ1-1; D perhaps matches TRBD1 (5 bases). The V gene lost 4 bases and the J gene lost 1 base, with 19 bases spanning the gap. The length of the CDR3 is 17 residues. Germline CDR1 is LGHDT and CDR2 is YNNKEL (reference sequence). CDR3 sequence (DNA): TGTGCCAGCAGCCCCCCCGGGGCGCCCCCCTGGAACACTGAAGCTTTCTCT. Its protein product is CASSPPGAPPWNTEAFS.

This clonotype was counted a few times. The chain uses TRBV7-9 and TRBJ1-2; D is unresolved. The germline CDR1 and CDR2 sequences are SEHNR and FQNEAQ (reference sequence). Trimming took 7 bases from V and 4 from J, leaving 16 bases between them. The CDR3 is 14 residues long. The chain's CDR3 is CASTKTGGSYGYTF. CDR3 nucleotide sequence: TGTGCCAGCACCAAAACGGGCGGATCCTATGGCTACACCTTC.